This entry describes one T cell receptor (beta chain). The source of the sample is a study of T cell changes during pregnancy in multiple sclerosis. Profiled with immunoSEQ multiplex PCR; TCRdb holds only in-frame clones, not every one. The sample shows approximately 28,000 clones, under 95% of them seen only once. The CDR3 has 14 residues. The V gene's germline CDR1 is SGHKS and CDR2 YYEKEE (reference sequence). V lost 1 base and J lost 5, with 12 bases in between. The receptor's source is a female donor in good health, enrolled as a control in a pregnancy study. The sequences come from peripheral blood, collected in the first trimester of pregnancy. The rearrangement links TRBV5-5 to TRBJ1-1; D may be TRBD1 (5 bases). The CDR3 loop reads CASSLFGGETEAFF. The CDR3, as DNA: TGTGCCAGCAGCTTGTTCGGGGGGGAAACTGAAGCTTTCTTT.